Presented here are 8 T cell receptor beta chains from one specimen sequenced in a study of T cell clones after liver transplantation. Here immunoSEQ multiplex PCR was the method, and the copy in TCRdb shows in-frame clones only, minus some. The data contain 9,500 to 11,000 clones, 70% to 75% of them seen just once; the ten biggest clones take up under 25%. The source material was CD4+ T cells from blood, sampled almost 33 months after liver transplant. The receptors come from a human patient who received a liver transplant. T cells may partly derive from the graft donor.

The V gene is TRBV19, the J gene TRBJ2-1, with TRBD2 identical over 8 bases. CDR1 and CDR2 from the germline V gene are LNHDA and SQIVND (reference sequence). The CDR3 has 16 residues. V lost 6 bases to trimming and J lost 6 bases; unmatched junction nucleotides: 13. CDR3 residues: CASRWDTRAGVNEQFF. DNA of the CDR3: TGTGCCAGTAGATGGGACACACGAGCGGGGGTCAATGAGCAGTTCTTC.

This clone was counted once. The rearrangement uses TRBV5-1 and TRBJ2-5; D perhaps matches TRBD1 (6 bases). The CDR3 runs 16 residues. Germline-derived CDR1 and CDR2 are SGHRS and YFSETQ. Trimming stripped 0 bases from V and 1 base from J, with 13 bases between. The CDR3 region is CASSLGQGTIQETQYF. The CDR3 coding sequence is TGCGCCAGCAGCTTGGGTCAGGGGACGATCCAAGAGACCCAGTACTTC.

The table lists this clone with a few counts. The chain joins TRBV5-1 to TRBJ1-1; 9 bases match TRBD1. V lost 6 bases, J lost 1 base, and 10 bases stayed unmatched. This CDR3 is 16 amino acids long. Germline V gene lookup returns CDR1 SGHRS and CDR2 YFSETQ. CDR3 loop: CASTQTGTGSNTEAFF. The CDR3 coding sequence is TGCGCCAGCACCCAAACCGGGACAGGGTCGAACACTGAAGCTTTCTTT.

This clone was picked up one time. CDR3: CASRPTGANTEAFF. The DNA of the CDR3 is TGTGCCAGCAGACCGACAGGTGCCAACACTGAAGCTTTCTTT. The chain recombines TRBV6-6 with TRBJ1-1, with D tentatively TRBD1 (6 bases). V lost 6 bases to trimming and J lost 2 bases, with 13 bases between them. CDR3 length equals 14 residues. Germline V gene sequence: CDR1 MNHNY, CDR2 SVGAGI (reference sequence).

The chain joins TRBV13 to TRBJ2-1; a weak D match, TRBD2 (6 bases). CDR1 and CDR2 from the germline V gene are PRHDT and FYEKMQ (reference sequence). This CDR3 spans 13 amino acids. V was shortened by 4 bases and J by 10 bases, with 14 bases between the two germline ends. CDR3 nucleotide sequence: TGTGCCAGCAGCTCCCGGGACTTTCTAGAGCAGTTCTTC. Its translation: CASSSRDFLEQFF.

This clone was counted a single time. The V gene is TRBV6-1, the J gene TRBJ2-7, with 8 bases matching TRBD1. The germline V gene encodes CDR1 MNHNS and CDR2 SASEGT. The trim removed 3 bases at V and 3 bases at J, leaving 4 bases unmatched. This CDR3 has 14 amino acids. The DNA for the CDR3 is TGTGCCAGCAGTGACCTGGGACAGGACTACGAGCAGTACTTC. Amino acids: CASSDLGQDYEQYF.

V and J are TRBV6-6 and TRBJ2-3; weak D call: TRBD1 (5 bases). The CDR3 loop spans 14 amino acids. Germline V gene lookup returns CDR1 MNHNY and CDR2 SVGAGI (reference sequence). V lost 6 bases, J lost 0 bases, and 10 bases lay in between. The chain's CDR3 is CASSWTPSTDTQYF. The CDR3 DNA follows: TGTGCCAGCAGCTGGACACCCAGCACAGATACGCAGTATTTT.

V is TRBV13 and J is TRBJ1-2; TRBD1 matches at 7 bases. With V trimmed by 3 bases and J by 3 bases, 10 bases remained unmatched. Per germline, CDR1 PRHDT and CDR2 FYEKMQ (reference sequence). CDR3 length: 16 residues. The CDR3 loop is CASSLGDRDEDYGYTF. The CDR3 DNA follows: TGTGCCAGCAGCTTGGGTGACAGGGACGAGGACTATGGCTACACCTTC.